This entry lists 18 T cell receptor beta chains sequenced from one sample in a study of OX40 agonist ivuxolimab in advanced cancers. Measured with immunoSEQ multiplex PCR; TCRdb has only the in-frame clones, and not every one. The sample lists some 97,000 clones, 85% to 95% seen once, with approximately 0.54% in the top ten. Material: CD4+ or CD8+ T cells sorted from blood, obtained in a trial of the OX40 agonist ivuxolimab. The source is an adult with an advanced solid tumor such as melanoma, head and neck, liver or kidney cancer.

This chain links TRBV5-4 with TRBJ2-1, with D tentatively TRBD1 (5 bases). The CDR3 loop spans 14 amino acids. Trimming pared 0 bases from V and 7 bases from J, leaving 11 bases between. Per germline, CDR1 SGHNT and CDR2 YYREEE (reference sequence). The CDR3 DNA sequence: TGTGCCAGCAGCTTGGAAGGGGCGCATAATGAGCAGTTCTTC. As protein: CASSLEGAHNEQFF.

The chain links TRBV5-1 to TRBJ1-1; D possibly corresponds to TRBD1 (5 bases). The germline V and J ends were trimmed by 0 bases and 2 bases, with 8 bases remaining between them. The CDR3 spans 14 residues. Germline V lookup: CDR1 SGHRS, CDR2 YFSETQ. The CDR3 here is CASSLGQINTEAFF. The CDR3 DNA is TGCGCCAGCAGCTTGGGACAGATTAACACTGAAGCTTTCTTT.

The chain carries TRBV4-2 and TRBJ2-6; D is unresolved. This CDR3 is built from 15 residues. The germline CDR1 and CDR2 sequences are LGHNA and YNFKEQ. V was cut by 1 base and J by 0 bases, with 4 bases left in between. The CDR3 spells CASSQGYSGANVLTF. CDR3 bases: TGTGCCAGCAGCCAAGGATACTCTGGGGCCAACGTCCTGACTTTC.

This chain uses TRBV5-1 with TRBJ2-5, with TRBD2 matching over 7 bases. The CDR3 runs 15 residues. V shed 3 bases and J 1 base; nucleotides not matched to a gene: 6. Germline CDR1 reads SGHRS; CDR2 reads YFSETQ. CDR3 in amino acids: CASSYLADLQETQYF. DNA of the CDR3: TGCGCCAGCAGCTATCTAGCGGACCTCCAAGAGACCCAGTACTTC.

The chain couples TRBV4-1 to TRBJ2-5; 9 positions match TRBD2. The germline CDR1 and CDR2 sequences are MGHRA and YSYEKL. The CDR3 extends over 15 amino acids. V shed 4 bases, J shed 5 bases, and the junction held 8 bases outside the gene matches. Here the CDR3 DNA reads TGCGCCAGCAGCCCCTCTGGCGGGAGGGGGGAGACCCAGTACTTC. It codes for CASSPSGGRGETQYF.

The CDR3 coding sequence is TGTGCCAGCACTACAGGAGGGGACGAGCAGTACTTC. Its protein is CASTTGGDEQYF. The rearrangement links TRBV28 to TRBJ2-7; D perhaps matches TRBD2 (6 bases). The V end lost 7 bases, the J end lost 5 bases, and 12 bases lay between the germline ends. The CDR3 has 12 residues. Germline V gene data show CDR1 as MDHEN and CDR2 as SYDVKM.

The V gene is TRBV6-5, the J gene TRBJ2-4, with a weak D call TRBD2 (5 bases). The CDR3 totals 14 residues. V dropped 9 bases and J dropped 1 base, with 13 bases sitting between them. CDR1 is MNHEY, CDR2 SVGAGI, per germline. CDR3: CASGSGDAKNIQYF. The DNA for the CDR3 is TGTGCCAGTGGGAGCGGAGATGCCAAAAACATTCAGTACTTC.

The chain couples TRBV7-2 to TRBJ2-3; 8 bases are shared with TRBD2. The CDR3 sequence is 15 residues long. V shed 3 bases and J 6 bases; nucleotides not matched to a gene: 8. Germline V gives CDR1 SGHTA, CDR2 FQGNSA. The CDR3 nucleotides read TGTGCCAGCAGCTTGGTAGCGGGAAAGGGGGATACGCAGTATTTT. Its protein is CASSLVAGKGDTQYF.

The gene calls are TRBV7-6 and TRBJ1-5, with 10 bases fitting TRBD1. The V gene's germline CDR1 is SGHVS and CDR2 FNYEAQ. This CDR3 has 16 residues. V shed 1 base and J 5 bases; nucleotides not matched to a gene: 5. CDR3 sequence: CASSLGTGGNYQPQHF. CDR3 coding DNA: TGTGCCAGCAGCTTAGGGACAGGGGGTAATTATCAGCCCCAGCATTTT.

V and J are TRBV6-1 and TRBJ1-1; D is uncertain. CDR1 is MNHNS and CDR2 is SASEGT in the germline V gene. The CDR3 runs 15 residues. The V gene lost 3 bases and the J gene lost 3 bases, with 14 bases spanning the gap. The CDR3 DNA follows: TGTGCCAGCAGTGAGGCTAAGGGTGCGTACACTGAAGCTTTCTTT. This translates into CASSEAKGAYTEAFF.

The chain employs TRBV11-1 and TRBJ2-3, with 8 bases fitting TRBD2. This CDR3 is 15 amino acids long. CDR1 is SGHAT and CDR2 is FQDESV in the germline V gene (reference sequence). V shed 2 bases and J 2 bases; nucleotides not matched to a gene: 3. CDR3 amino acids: CASSLKREFTDTQYF. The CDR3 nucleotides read TGTGCCAGCAGCTTAAAGCGGGAGTTCACAGATACGCAGTATTTT.

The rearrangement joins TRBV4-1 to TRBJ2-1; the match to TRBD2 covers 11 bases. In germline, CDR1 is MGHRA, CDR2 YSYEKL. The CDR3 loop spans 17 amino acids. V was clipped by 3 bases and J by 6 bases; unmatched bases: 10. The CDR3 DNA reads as TGCGCCAGCAGCCATTCAATAGCGGGAGGGCAGGGCAATGAGCAGTTCTTC. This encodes CASSHSIAGGQGNEQFF.

CDR3 residues: CASSQVDSGRGNEQFF. As DNA, the CDR3 is TGCGCCAGCAGCCAAGTGGATAGCGGGAGAGGTAATGAGCAGTTCTTC. The V and J genes are TRBV4-3 and TRBJ2-1, with 9 bases that match TRBD2. Germline CDR1 LGHNA, CDR2 YSLEER. The junction had 8 bases not matched to a gene; V was cut back by 1 base and J by 7 bases. CDR3 length: 16 residues.

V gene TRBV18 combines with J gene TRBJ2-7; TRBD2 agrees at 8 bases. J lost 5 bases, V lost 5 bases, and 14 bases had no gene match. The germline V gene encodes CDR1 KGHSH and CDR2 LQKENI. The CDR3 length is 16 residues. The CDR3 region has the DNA TGTGCCAGCTCAGAAGACCGCCGGGGGGGACCCGACGAGCAGTACTTC. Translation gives CASSEDRRGGPDEQYF.

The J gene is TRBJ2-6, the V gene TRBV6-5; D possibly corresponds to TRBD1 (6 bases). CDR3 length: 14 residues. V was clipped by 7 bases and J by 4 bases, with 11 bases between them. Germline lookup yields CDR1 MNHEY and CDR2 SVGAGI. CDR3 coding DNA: TGTGCCAGCATTGACAGGTCCGGGGCCAACGTCCTGACTTTC. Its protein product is CASIDRSGANVLTF.

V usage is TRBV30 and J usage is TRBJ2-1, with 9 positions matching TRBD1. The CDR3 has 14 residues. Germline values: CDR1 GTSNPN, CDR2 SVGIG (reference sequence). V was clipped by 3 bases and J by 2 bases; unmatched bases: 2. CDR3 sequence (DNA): TGTGCCTGGAGGGGACAGGGTACCTACAATGAGCAGTTCTTC. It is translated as CAWRGQGTYNEQFF.

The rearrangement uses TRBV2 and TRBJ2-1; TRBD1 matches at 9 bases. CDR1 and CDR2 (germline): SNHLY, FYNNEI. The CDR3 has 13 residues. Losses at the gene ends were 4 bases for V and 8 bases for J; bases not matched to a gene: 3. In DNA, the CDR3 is TGTGCCAGCAGTGGACAGGGGGTTCATGAGCAGTTCTTC. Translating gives CASSGQGVHEQFF.

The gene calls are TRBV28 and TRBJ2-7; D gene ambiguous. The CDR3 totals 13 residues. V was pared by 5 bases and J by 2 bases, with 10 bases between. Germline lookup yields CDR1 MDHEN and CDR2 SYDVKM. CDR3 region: CASSPLTPYEQYF. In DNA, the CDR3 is TGTGCCAGCAGTCCGCTTACCCCCTACGAGCAGTACTTC.